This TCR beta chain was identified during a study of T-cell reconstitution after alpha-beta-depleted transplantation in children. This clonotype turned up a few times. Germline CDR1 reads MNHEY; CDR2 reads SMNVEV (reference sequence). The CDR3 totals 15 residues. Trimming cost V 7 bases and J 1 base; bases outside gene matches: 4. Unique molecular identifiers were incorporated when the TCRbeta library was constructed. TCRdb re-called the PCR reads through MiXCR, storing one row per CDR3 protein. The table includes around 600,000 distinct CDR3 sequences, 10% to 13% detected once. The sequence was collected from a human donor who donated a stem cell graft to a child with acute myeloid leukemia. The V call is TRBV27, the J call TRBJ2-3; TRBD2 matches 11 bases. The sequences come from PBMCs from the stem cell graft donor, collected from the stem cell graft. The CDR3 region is CASMAGLAGTDTQYF. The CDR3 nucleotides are TGTGCCAGCATGGCGGGACTAGCGGGCACAGATACGCAGTATTTT.